The source of this T cell receptor (beta chain) is a study of T cell responses to AZD1222 COVID-19 vaccine. The CDR3 spans 14 residues. Germline assignment: CDR1 MDHEN and CDR2 SYDVKM. Deletions cut 9 bases from V and 1 base from J, with 15 bases between. Concerning this clone: The antigen is unknown.

The method was immunoSEQ multiplex PCR; TCRdb's version includes in-frame clones alone and lacks a portion of them. The sample has more than 110,000 clones. Study-level findings and limits: The donors showed a predominance of white British ancestry and of females, with possible underestimation of clonal diversity. Vaccine-associated CD4 TCRs ranged over spike, dominating at 160-218 and 743-854. After two AZD1222 doses, spike-specific TCR breadth and depth rose versus day 0.

This TCR was sampled from an adult in good health. Sequenced input: peripheral blood. The chain is built from TRBV28 and TRBJ1-1, with D perhaps matching TRBD1 (6 bases). CDR3: CASETGGPNTEAFF. CDR3 bases: TGTGCCAGTGAGACAGGAGGTCCGAACACTGAAGCTTTCTTT. The whole variable domain, filled in from reference TRBV28 and TRBJ1-1, reads DVKVTQSSRYLVKRTGEKVFLECVQDMDHENMFWYRQDPGLGLRLIYFSYDVKMKEKGDIPEGYSVSREKKERFSLILESASTNQTSMYLCASETGGPNTEAFFGQGTRLTVV.